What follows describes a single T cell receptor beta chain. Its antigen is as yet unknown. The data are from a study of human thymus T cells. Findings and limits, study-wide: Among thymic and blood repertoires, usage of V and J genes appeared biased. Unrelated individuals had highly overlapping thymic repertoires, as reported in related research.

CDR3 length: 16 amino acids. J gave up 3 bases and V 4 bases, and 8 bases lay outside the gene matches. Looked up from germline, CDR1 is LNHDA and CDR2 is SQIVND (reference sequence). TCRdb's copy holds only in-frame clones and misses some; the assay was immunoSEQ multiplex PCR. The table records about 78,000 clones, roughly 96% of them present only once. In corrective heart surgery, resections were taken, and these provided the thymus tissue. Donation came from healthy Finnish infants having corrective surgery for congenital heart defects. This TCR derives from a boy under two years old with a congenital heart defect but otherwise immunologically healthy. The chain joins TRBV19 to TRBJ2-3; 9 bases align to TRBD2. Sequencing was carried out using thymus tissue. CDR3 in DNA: TGTGCCAGTAGTAAGGGGACTAGCCTTAAAACAGATACGCAGTATTTT. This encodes CASSKGTSLKTDTQYF.